These T cell receptor beta chains were read from a single sample in a study of cytomegalovirus exposure and HLA in healthy donors. Clones were sequenced by immunoSEQ multiplex PCR, and TCRdb holds only the in-frame ones, with some missing. The data hold roughly 250,000 clones, with 75% to 85% observed a single time. The material sequenced was PBMCs. All receptors come from a girl aged 2 to 10 in good health and CMV-seronegative. Both conserved end residues are part of each CDR3. A D gene is named only where the DNA matches it firmly.

TRBD2	TRBV7-2	TRBJ2-3	CASSRKTSEMLPTDTQYF
TRBD1	TRBV11-1	TRBJ1-2	CASSLGQGRANYGYTF
NA	TRBV28	TRBJ2-7	CASSHGPYTGQSSYEQYF
TRBD1	TRBV4-1	TRBJ1-2	CASSRPRRGLGYGYTF
TRBD2	TRBV19	TRBJ2-3	CASRPGLAGGPDTQYF
TRBD1	TRBV7-3	TRBJ1-2	CASSLRPGQGYGYTF
TRBD1	TRBV19	TRBJ2-6	CASSSTGLYSGANVLTF
NA	TRBV2	TRBJ2-3	CASSEAGRVGDTQYF
NA	TRBV12-5	TRBJ2-7	CASGFGGPYEQYF
NA	TRBV30	TRBJ1-2	CAWTRPPGSGYGYTF
TRBD1	TRBV2	TRBJ2-7	CASSAPGQGAYEQYF
TRBD2	TRBV11-2	TRBJ2-4	CASSFTGGIQYF
TRBD1	TRBV5-1	TRBJ2-7	CASSYSGQGYEQYF
NA	TRBV18	TRBJ2-7	CASSPSRADEQYF
TRBD2	TRBV6-5	TRBJ2-7	CASSYSSSGVYEQYF
NA	TRBV2	TRBJ2-7	CASSARLYEQYF
TRBD2	TRBV6-5	TRBJ2-1	CASSYSYTSGGAGQFF
NA	TRBV6-5	TRBJ1-1	CASSYSTGNTEAFF
NA	TRBV7-2	TRBJ2-7	CASSAHRASYEQYF
NA	TRBV28	TRBJ1-6	CASSLWGGLGSPLHF
TRBD1	TRBV19	TRBJ2-7	CASSRLGGTGLYEQYF
NA	TRBV6-1	TRBJ2-7	CASSEALGQHEQYF
TRBD2	TRBV5-4	TRBJ2-7	CASSLAGGPDRQYF
NA	TRBV7-3	TRBJ2-5	CASSLTAASQETQYF
TRBD1	TRBV19	TRBJ1-2	CASSVDRGLGYTF
NA	TRBV5-1	TRBJ1-6	CASSLQGNNSPLHF
TRBD2	TRBV29-1	TRBJ2-1	CSVVIGSTSAEQFF
NA	TRBV2	TRBJ2-3	CASKKQGSSTDTQYF
NA	TRBV6-5	TRBJ1-3	CASSYGAPRGNTIYF
TRBD2	TRBV2	TRBJ2-7	CASSGLADSYEQYF
NA	TRBV4-1	TRBJ1-2	CASSQVGADSGGYTF
NA	TRBV7-3	TRBJ2-1	CASSLKGGNEQFF
NA	TRBV5-1	TRBJ2-2	CASSLAGFGGELFF
TRBD2	TRBV6-5	TRBJ2-7	CASRLSSGNPQQYF
NA	TRBV6-1	TRBJ2-2	CASSDRVAGELFF
TRBD2	TRBV15	TRBJ2-1	CATSRDLGAGEYNEQFF
TRBD2	TRBV4-1	TRBJ2-3	CASSLGLAGRPSTDTQYF
NA	TRBV27	TRBJ2-7	CASSSQGGQYF
NA	TRBV9	TRBJ2-5	CASSVAPEAETQYF
NA	TRBV7-9	TRBJ2-3	CASSEHSTDTQYF
NA	TRBV28	TRBJ1-6	CASSFNGGNSPLHF
NA	TRBV25-1	TRBJ2-7	CASSEHNSYEQYF
TRBD1	TRBV7-3	TRBJ1-1	CASSPQNRGLHTEAFF
TRBD2	TRBV5-1	TRBJ2-7	CASRKREGYEQYF
NA	TRBV2	TRBJ2-7	CASSEELVIYEQYF
TRBD1	TRBV7-9	TRBJ2-7	CASSPYRDRRYEQYF
NA	TRBV27	TRBJ2-7	CASIQSPKDSFYEQYF
TRBD1	TRBV10-3	TRBJ1-2	CAITGQTGTANYGYTF
TRBD1	TRBV27	TRBJ1-5	CATSRQGVTQPQHF